This entry is about one T cell receptor beta chain. These data are taken from a study of blood T cell repertoires in COVID-19. Study at large: PBMCs, B-cell-depleted T cells, or T cells provided the cDNA or gDNA that made up the material.

The data were produced by immunoSEQ multiplex PCR, yet TCRdb's version contains in-frame clones alone and is incomplete. Of around 270,000 clones in the sample, around 90% are singletons; the top ten hold 4%. The CDR3 length is 14 residues. Germline V gene sequence: CDR1 SGHDT, CDR2 YYEEEE. Germline trimming cut 5 bases from V and 4 bases from J; bases unmatched to any gene: 3. Material: peripheral blood. This TCR came from a man aged 55 to 70 who had recovered from COVID-19. The genes are TRBV5-6 and TRBJ2-1; 10 bases agree with TRBD2. The CDR3 DNA is TGTGCCAGCAGGGGGACTAGCGCTTACAATGAGCAGTTCTTC. Its protein is CASRGTSAYNEQFF.